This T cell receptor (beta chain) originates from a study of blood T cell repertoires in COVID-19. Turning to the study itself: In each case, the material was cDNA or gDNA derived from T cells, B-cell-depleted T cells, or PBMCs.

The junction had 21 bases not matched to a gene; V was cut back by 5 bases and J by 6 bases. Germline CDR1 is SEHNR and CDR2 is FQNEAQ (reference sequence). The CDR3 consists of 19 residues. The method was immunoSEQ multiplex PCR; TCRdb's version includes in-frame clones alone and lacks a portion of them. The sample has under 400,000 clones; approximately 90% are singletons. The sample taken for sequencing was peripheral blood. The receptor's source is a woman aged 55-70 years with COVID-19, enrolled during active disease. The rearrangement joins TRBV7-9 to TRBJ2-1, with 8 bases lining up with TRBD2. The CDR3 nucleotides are TGTGCCAGCAGCAACAGAGGAGGGGGACCGGGACTAGAAGGCAATGAGCAGTTCTTC. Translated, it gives CASSNRGGGPGLEGNEQFF.